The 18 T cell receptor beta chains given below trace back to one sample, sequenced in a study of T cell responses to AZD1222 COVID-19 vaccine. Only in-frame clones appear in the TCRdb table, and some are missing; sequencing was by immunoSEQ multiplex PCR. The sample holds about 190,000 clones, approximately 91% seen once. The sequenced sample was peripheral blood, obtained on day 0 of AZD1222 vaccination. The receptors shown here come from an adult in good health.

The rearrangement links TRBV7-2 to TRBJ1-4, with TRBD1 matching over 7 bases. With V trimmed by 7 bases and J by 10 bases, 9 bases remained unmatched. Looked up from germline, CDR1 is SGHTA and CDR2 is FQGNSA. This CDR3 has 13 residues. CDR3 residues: CASNRGQGGKLFF. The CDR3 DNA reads TGTGCCAGCAATAGGGGGCAGGGCGGAAAACTGTTTTTT.

This chain's CDR3 is CASSLNVGGTEAFF. The CDR3 coding sequence is TGTGCCAGCAGCTTAAACGTTGGTGGCACTGAAGCTTTCTTT. V gene TRBV7-3 combines with J gene TRBJ1-1; D gene ambiguous. Trimming cost V 1 base and J 4 bases, with 10 bases left between them. The CDR3 runs 14 residues. Germline assignment: CDR1 SGHTA and CDR2 FQGTGA.

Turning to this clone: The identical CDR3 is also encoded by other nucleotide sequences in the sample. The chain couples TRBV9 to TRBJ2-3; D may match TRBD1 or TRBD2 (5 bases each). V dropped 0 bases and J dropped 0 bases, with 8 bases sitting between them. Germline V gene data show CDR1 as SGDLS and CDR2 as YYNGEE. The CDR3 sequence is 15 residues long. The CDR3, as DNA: TGTGCCAGCAGCGTAGGTGGGGGTAGCACAGATACGCAGTATTTT. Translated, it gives CASSVGGGSTDTQYF.

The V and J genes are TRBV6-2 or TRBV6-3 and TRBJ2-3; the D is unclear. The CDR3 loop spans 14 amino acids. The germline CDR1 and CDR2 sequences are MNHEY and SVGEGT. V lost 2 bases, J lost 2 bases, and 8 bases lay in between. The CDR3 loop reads CASSYLGHTDTQYF. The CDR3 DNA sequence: TGTGCCAGCAGTTACCTGGGCCACACAGATACGCAGTATTTT.

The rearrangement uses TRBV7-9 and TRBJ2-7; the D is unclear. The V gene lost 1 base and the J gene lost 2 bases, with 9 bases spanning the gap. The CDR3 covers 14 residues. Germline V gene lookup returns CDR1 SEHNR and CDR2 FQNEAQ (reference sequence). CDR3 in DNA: TGTGCCAGCAGCTTAGGCGGCATAGCCTACGAGCAGTACTTC. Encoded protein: CASSLGGIAYEQYF.

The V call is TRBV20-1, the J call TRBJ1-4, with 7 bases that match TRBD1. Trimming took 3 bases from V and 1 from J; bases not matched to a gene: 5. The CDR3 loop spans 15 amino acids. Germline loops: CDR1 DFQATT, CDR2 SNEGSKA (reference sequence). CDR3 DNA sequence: TGCAGTGCTAGTAGGGGGCGCGGAACTAATGAAAAACTGTTTTTT. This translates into CSASRGRGTNEKLFF.

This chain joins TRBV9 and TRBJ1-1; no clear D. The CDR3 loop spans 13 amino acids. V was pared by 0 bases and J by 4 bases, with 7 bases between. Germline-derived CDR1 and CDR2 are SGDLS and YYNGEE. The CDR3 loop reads CASSVEGFTEAFF. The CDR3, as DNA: TGTGCCAGCAGCGTAGAGGGTTTCACTGAAGCTTTCTTT.

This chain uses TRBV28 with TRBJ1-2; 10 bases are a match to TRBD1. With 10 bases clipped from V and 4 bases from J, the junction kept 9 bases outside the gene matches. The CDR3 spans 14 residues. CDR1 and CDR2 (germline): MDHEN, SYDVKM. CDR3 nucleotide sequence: TGTGCCACCTCGACAGGGGGCTTGGCCTATGGCTACACCTTC. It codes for CATSTGGLAYGYTF.

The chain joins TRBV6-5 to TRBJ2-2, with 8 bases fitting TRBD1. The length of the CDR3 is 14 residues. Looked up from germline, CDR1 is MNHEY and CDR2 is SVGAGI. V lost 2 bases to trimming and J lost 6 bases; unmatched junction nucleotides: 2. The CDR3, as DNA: TGTGCCAGCAGTTACGGGACAGGTCCCGGGGAGCTGTTTTTT. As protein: CASSYGTGPGELFF.

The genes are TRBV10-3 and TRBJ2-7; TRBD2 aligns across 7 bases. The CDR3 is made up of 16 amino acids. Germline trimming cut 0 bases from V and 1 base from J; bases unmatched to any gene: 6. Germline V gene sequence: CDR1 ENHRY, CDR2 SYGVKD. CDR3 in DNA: TGTGCCATCAGTGAGTCCCCGGGCGGGGGATCCTACGAGCAGTACTTC. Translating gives CAISESPGGGSYEQYF.

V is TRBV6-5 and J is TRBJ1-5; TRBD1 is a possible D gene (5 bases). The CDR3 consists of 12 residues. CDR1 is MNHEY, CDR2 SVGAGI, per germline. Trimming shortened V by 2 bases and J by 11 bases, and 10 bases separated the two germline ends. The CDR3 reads CASSYGGGAQHF. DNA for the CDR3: TGTGCCAGCAGTTACGGGGGAGGGGCCCAGCATTTT.

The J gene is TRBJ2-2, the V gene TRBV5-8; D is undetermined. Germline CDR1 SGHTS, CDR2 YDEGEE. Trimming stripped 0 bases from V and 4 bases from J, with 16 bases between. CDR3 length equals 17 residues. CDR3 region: CASSLGVDRVVTGELFF. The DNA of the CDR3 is TGTGCCAGCAGCTTGGGGGTTGATAGGGTCGTCACCGGGGAGCTGTTTTTT.

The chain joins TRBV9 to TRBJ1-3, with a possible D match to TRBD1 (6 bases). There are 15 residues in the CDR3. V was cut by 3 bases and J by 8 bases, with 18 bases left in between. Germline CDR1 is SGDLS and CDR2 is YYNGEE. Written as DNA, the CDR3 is TGTGCCAGCAGCGAAGCTGGGGGCTTGTCACACACCATATATTTT. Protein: CASSEAGGLSHTIYF.

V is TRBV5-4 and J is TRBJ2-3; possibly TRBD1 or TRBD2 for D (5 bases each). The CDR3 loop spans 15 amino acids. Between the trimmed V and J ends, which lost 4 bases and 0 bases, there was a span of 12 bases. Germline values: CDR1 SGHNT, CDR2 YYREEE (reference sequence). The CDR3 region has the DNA TGTGCCAGCAGCGAGGGACCTACGAGCACAGATACGCAGTATTTT. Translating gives CASSEGPTSTDTQYF.

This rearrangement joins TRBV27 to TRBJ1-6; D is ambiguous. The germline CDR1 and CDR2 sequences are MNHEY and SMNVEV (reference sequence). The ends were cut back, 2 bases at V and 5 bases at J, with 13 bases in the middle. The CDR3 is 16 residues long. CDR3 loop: CASSLISTENNSPLHF. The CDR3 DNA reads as TGTGCCAGCAGTTTAATATCGACCGAAAATAATTCACCCCTCCACTTT.

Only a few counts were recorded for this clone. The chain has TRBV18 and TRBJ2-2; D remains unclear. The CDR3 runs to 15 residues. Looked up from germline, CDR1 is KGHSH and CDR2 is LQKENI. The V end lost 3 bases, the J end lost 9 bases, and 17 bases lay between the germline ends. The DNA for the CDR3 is TGTGCCAGCTCACCTAGGCTAGGTGGTGTCTGGGAGCTGTTTTTT. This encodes CASSPRLGGVWELFF. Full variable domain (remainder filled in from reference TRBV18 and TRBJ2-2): NAGVMQNPRHLVRRRGQEARLRCSPMKGHSHVYWYRQLPEEGLKFMVYLQKENIIDESGMPKERFSAEFPKEGPSILRIQQVVRGDSAAYFCASSPRLGGVWELFFGEGSRLTVL.

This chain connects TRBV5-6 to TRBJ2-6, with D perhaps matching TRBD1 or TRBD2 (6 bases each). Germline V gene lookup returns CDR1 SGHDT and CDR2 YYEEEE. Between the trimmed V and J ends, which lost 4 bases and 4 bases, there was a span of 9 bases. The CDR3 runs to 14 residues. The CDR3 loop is CASSRGAGANVLTF. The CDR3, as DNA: TGTGCCAGCAGCAGGGGGGCCGGGGCCAACGTCCTGACTTTC.

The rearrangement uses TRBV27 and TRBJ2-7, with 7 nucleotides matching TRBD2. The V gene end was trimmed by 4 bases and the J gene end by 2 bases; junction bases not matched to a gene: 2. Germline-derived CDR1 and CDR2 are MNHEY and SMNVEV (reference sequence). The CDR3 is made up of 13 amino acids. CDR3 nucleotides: TGTGCCAGCAGTTCGGGGGGAGCCTACGAGCAGTACTTC. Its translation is CASSSGGAYEQYF.